The clone carrying this T cell receptor beta chain was counted ten times or more. Antigen specificity is unknown. This sample is part of a study of CD8+CD57+ T cells in acquired aplastic anemia. Study overall: Average DNA yield from sorted CD4+ and CD8+ cells was around 3 ug. Healthy donor CD4+ cell samples had a mean of around 10 million reads. Broader study findings: In CD8+ cells, Simpson's diversity showed no significant difference between patients and controls.

The CDR3 covers 15 residues. The J segment lost 2 bases and the V segment lost 6 bases, leaving 8 bases of the junction unmatched. The germline gives CDR1 MNHEY, CDR2 SMNVEV (reference sequence). TCR beta VDJ and CDR3 profiling used genomic DNA as template. TCRdb reprocessed the reads with MiXCR, giving one entry per CDR3 protein. The sample records over 150,000 distinct CDR3 sequences, about 48% being singletons. The source material was sorted CD4+, CD8+, or CD8+CD57+ T cells (not recorded which) from PBMCs. The chain couples TRBV27 to TRBJ2-7; TRBD1 aligns across 9 bases. This receptor was obtained from a human donor in good health. Here the CDR3 DNA reads TGTGCCAGCAGCCGGGGACAGGGTTGGGCCTACGAGCAGTACTTC. Protein sequence: CASSRGQGWAYEQYF.